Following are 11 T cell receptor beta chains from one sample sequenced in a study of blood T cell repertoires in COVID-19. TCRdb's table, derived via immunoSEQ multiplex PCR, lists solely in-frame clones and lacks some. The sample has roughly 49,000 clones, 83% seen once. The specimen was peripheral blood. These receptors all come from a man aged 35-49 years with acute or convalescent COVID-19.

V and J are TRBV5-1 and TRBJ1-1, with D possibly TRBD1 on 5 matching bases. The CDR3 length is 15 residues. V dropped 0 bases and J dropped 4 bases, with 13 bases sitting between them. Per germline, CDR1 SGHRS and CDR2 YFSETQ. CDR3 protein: CASSLDPGWGTEAFF. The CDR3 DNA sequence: TGCGCCAGCAGCTTGGATCCAGGGTGGGGCACTGAAGCTTTCTTT.

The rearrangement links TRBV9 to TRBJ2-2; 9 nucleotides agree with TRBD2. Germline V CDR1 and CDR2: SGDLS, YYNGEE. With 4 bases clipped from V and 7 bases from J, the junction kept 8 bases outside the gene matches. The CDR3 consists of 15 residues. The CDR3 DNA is TGTGCCAGCAGCTCCTTTGGCGGGAGGGTCGGGGAGCTGTTTTTT. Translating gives CASSSFGGRVGELFF.

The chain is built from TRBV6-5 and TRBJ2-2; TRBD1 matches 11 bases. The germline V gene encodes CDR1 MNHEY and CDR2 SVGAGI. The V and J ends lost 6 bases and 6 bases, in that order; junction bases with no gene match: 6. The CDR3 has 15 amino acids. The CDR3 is CASRDPGQGAGELFF. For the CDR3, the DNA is TGTGCCAGCAGGGACCCGGGACAGGGGGCCGGGGAGCTGTTTTTT.

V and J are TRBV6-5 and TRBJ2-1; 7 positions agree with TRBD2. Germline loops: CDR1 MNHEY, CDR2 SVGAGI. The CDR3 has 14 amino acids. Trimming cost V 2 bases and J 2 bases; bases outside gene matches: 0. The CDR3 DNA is TGTGCCAGCAGTTACGGGGGGGCCTACAATGAGCAGTTCTTC. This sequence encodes CASSYGGAYNEQFF.

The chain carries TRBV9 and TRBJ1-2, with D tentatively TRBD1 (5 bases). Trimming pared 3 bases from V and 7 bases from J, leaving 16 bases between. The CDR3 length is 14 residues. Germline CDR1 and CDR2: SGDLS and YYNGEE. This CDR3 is CASSGSTGVGGYTF. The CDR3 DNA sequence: TGTGCCAGCAGCGGTTCCACAGGAGTCGGTGGCTACACCTTC.

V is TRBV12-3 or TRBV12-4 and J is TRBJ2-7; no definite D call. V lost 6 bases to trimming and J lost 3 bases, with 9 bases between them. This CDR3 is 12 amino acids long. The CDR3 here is CASSLNNYEQYF. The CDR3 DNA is TGTGCCAGCAGCCTCAACAACTACGAGCAGTACTTC.

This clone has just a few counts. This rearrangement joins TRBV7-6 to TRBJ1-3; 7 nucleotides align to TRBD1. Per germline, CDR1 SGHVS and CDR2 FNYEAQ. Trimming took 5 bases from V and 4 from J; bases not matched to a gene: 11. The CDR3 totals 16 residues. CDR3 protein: CASSPQGEGSGNTIYF. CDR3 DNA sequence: TGTGCCAGCAGCCCCCAGGGGGAAGGTTCCGGAAACACCATATATTTT.

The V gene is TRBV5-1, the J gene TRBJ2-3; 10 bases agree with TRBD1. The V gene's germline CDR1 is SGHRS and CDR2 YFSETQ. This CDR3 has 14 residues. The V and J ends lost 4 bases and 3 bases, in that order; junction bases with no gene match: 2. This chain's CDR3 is CASSQGQGTDTQYF. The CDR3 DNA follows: TGCGCCAGCAGCCAGGGACAGGGGACAGATACGCAGTATTTT. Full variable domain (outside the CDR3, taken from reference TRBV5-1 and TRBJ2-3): KAGVTQTPRYLIKTRGQQVTLSCSPISGHRSVSWYQQTPGQGLQFLFEYFSETQRNKGNFPGRFSGRQFSNSRSEMNVSTLELGDSALYLCASSQGQGTDTQYFGPGTRLTVL.

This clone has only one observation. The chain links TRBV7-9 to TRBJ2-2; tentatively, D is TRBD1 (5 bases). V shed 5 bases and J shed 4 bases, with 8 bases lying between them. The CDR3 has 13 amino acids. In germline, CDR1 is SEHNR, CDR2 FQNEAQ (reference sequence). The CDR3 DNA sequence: TGTGCCAGCAGCGACAGCAGCACCGGGGAGCTGTTTTTT. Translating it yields CASSDSSTGELFF.

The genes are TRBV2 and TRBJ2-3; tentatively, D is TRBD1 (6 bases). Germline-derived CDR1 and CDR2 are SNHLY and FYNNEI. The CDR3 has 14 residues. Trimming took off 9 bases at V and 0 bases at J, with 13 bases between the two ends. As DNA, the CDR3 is TGTGCCAGGTCCGGGACACAAAGCACAGATACGCAGTATTTT. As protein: CARSGTQSTDTQYF. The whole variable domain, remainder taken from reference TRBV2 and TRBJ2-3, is EPEVTQTPSHQVTQMGQEVILRCVPISNHLYFYWYRQILGQKVEFLVSFYNNEISEKSEIFDDQFSVERPDGSNFTLKIRSTKLEDSAMYFCARSGTQSTDTQYFGPGTRLTVL.

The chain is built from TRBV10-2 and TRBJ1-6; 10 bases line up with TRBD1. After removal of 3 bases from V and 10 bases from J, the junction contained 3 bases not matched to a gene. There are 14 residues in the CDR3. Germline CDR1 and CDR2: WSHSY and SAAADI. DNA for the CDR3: TGCGCCAGCAGTGAATCGGGACAGGGGTCACCCCTCCACTTT. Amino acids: CASSESGQGSPLHF.